The 26 T cell receptor beta chains below come from one sample, sequenced in a study of PD-L1 blockade in urothelial cancer (dated by TCRdb to about 2017). The time point label of this sample denotes: peripheral blood 6 weeks after treatment start. Library preparation used the immunoSEQ multiplex PCR assay. TCRdb re-hosts the immuneACCESS table, in-frame sequences only. Its copies lack some clones; in the studies checked, an unresolved V gene accounts for under half of them, and the cause for the rest is not known. For this sample the table gives roughly 40,000 clones, of which under 95% were detected only once. Jointly, the top ten make up around 6.7% of the sample. The sequenced sample was PBMCs, obtained around atezolizumab (anti-PD-L1) treatment. The origin of the receptors is a man in his 70s with urothelial cancer.

This clone was seen once. The chain has TRBV18 and TRBJ2-7; the D is unclear. Trimming pared 5 bases from V and 0 bases from J, leaving 5 bases between. The CDR3 loop spans 12 amino acids. Germline V lookup: CDR1 KGHSH, CDR2 LQKENI. CDR3 nucleotide sequence: TGTGCCAGCTCATCGAGCTCCTACGAGCAGTACTTC. Its protein product is CASSSSSYEQYF.

This chain joins TRBV2 and TRBJ2-5, with a possible D match to TRBD2 (5 bases). This CDR3 comprises 13 residues. Trimming removed 3 bases at V and 3 bases at J, with 8 bases between. In germline, CDR1 is SNHLY, CDR2 FYNNEI. The CDR3 loop is CASSDPGKETQYF. The CDR3 bases are TGTGCCAGCAGTGATCCGGGAAAAGAGACCCAGTACTTC.

This clone appeared once. This chain joins TRBV28 and TRBJ1-2; the D gene is possibly TRBD1 (6 bases). The length of the CDR3 is 14 residues. Trimming stripped 2 bases from V and 5 bases from J, with 12 bases between. CDR1 is MDHEN, CDR2 SYDVKM, per germline. The CDR3 sequence is CASSLATGRYGYTF. Here the CDR3 DNA reads TGTGCCAGCAGTTTAGCCACAGGGCGTTATGGCTACACCTTC.

This chain joins TRBV6-1 and TRBJ2-7; 7 positions match TRBD1. Germline CDR1 reads MNHNS; CDR2 reads SASEGT. The CDR3 consists of 13 residues. Germline trimming cut 5 bases from V and 2 bases from J; bases unmatched to any gene: 3. This chain's CDR3 is CASSIGTAYEQYF. Written as DNA, the CDR3 is TGTGCCAGCAGTATCGGGACAGCCTACGAGCAGTACTTC.

This chain uses TRBV5-1 with TRBJ1-4, with D perhaps matching TRBD1 (5 bases). V shed 2 bases and J shed 7 bases, with 12 bases lying between them. Germline values: CDR1 SGHRS, CDR2 YFSETQ. The CDR3 extends over 14 amino acids. The CDR3 spells CASSFGGVGEKLFF. The CDR3, as DNA: TGCGCCAGCAGCTTTGGAGGGGTTGGTGAAAAACTGTTTTTT. Supplemented by reference TRBV5-1 and TRBJ1-4, the full variable domain reads KAGVTQTPRYLIKTRGQQVTLSCSPISGHRSVSWYQQTPGQGLQFLFEYFSETQRNKGNFPGRFSGRQFSNSRSEMNVSTLELGDSALYLCASSFGGVGEKLFFGSGTQLSVL.

The genes are TRBV11-2 and TRBJ2-5; D is undetermined. The V end lost 4 bases, the J end lost 5 bases, and 11 bases lay between the germline ends. This CDR3 has 13 residues. Germline V gene lookup returns CDR1 SGHAT and CDR2 FQNNGV. The CDR3 loop is CASSSPPRETQYF. For the CDR3, the DNA is TGTGCCAGCAGCTCCCCCCCCCGGGAGACCCAGTACTTC. The variable domain in full, completed from reference TRBV11-2 and TRBJ2-5, reads EAGVAQSPRYKIIEKRQSVAFWCNPISGHATLYWYQQILGQGPKLLIQFQNNGVVDDSQLPKDRFSAERLKGVDSTLKIQPAKLEDSAVYLCASSSPPRETQYFGPGTRLLVL.

There are a few counts of this clone. The rearrangement links TRBV13 to TRBJ2-7; 9 bases align to TRBD1. Per germline, CDR1 PRHDT and CDR2 FYEKMQ (reference sequence). J lost 3 bases, V lost 5 bases, and 5 bases had no gene match. This CDR3 comprises 14 residues. CDR3 amino acids: CASSRPGQGYEQYF. Here the CDR3 DNA reads TGTGCCAGCAGCCGGCCGGGACAGGGCTACGAGCAGTACTTC.

This CDR3 reads CTSSQDRRRAGSNQPQHF. In DNA, the CDR3 is TGCACCAGCAGCCAAGATAGGAGGCGCGCGGGGAGCAATCAGCCCCAGCATTTT. The chain recombines TRBV1 with TRBJ1-5. TRBV1 is classified as a pseudogene. This CDR3 contains 18 residues.

This clone appeared a single time. V is TRBV28 and J is TRBJ1-5, with D possibly matching TRBD1 (6 bases). The CDR3 runs 14 residues. Germline CDR1 reads MDHEN; CDR2 reads SYDVKM. Deletions cut 6 bases from V and 4 bases from J, with 13 bases between. DNA of the CDR3: TGTGCCAGCAGCCTGGGACACCAAAATCAGCCCCAGCATTTT. This codes for CASSLGHQNQPQHF.

The CDR3 sequence is CASSSTSGVAKNIQYF. The CDR3 DNA is TGTGCCAGCAGTTCGACTAGCGGAGTAGCCAAAAACATTCAGTACTTC. The chain carries TRBV28 and TRBJ2-4, with 9 bases that match TRBD2. V dropped 4 bases and J dropped 0; count of bases not matched to a gene: 4. The germline V gene encodes CDR1 MDHEN and CDR2 SYDVKM. The CDR3 runs 16 residues.

The chain couples TRBV29-1 to TRBJ1-2, with D maybe TRBD1 (6 bases). This CDR3 has 13 amino acids. V was cut by 4 bases and J by 4 bases, with 13 bases left in between. Per the germline V gene, CDR1 is SQVTM and CDR2 is ANQGSEA. The CDR3 spells CSVAPTGSYGYTF. The CDR3, as DNA: TGCAGCGTTGCCCCGACAGGTAGCTATGGCTACACCTTC.

The count of this clone is one. J is TRBJ1-5 and V is TRBV7-3, with D unresolved. V was clipped by 7 bases and J by 9 bases, with 7 bases between them. Germline-derived CDR1 and CDR2 are SGHTA and FQGTGA. The CDR3 loop spans 10 amino acids. The CDR3 loop reads CASTSRPQHF. The DNA of the CDR3 is TGTGCCAGCACCTCCCGGCCCCAGCATTTT.

The J gene is TRBJ1-2, the V gene TRBV9; D call uncertain. The CDR3 sequence is 16 residues long. Germline V gene data show CDR1 as SGDLS and CDR2 as YYNGEE. The V end was cut by 0 bases, the J end by 0 bases, with 12 bases between. In DNA form, the CDR3 reads TGTGCCAGCAGCGTAGGAGGCGTAAGCGCTAACTATGGCTACACCTTC. Translating gives CASSVGGVSANYGYTF.

J is TRBJ2-5 and V is TRBV5-6; 9 bases line up with TRBD2. Germline V lookup: CDR1 SGHDT, CDR2 YYEEEE. There are 16 residues in the CDR3. The V segment lost 1 base and the J segment 2 bases; nucleotides outside the gene matches: 6. The DNA of the CDR3 is TGTGCCAGCAGCTTGAGGGTAGCGGGAGATCAAGAGACCCAGTACTTC. It codes for CASSLRVAGDQETQYF.

The gene calls are TRBV7-2 and TRBJ2-7, with 9 bases identical to TRBD2. The germline CDR1 and CDR2 sequences are SGHTA and FQGNSA. This CDR3 spans 15 amino acids. V trimming: 4 bases; J trimming: 4 bases; junction bases outside the gene matches: 8. The CDR3 reads CASSSFSGGIYEQYF. The CDR3 DNA follows: TGTGCCAGCAGCTCCTTTAGCGGGGGAATTTACGAGCAGTACTTC.

The chain couples TRBV6-6 to TRBJ2-7; D is undetermined. The length of the CDR3 is 13 residues. Trimming removed 2 bases at V and 4 bases at J, with 9 bases between. Germline V gives CDR1 MNHNY, CDR2 SVGAGI (reference sequence). The DNA of the CDR3 is TGTGCCAGCAGTTACGAGTTTGAGTACGAGCAGTACTTC. Translation gives CASSYEFEYEQYF.

V and J are TRBV5-5 and TRBJ2-2; D is unresolved. The length of the CDR3 is 13 residues. Germline V gene lookup returns CDR1 SGHKS and CDR2 YYEKEE (reference sequence). V lost 5 bases, J lost 3 bases, and 8 bases lay in between. The CDR3 DNA reads as TGTGCCAGCAGGTATAGAGACACCGGGGAGCTGTTTTTT. Its protein is CASRYRDTGELFF.

The J gene is TRBJ1-2, the V gene TRBV4-1, with D unresolved. The CDR3 totals 15 residues. With 0 bases removed from V and 5 bases from J, the gap between germline ends came to 13 bases. Germline V gene data show CDR1 as MGHRA and CDR2 as YSYEKL. DNA for the CDR3: TGCGCCAGCAGCCAAGATGAGCGGGCTAGGTATGGCTACACCTTC. This gives the protein CASSQDERARYGYTF.

This clone was recorded only once. The gene calls are TRBV18 and TRBJ1-3; D is perhaps TRBD1 (6 bases). Germline V lookup: CDR1 KGHSH, CDR2 LQKENI. The germline V and J ends were trimmed by 6 bases and 0 bases, with 15 bases remaining between them. The CDR3 has 16 residues. The CDR3 coding sequence is TGTGCCAGCTCGGGGGGGACAACCGTCTCTGGAAACACCATATATTTT. Translated: CASSGGTTVSGNTIYF.

The V and J genes are TRBV5-1 and TRBJ1-1, with a tentative D call TRBD1 (6 bases). The germline V gene has CDR1 SGHRS and CDR2 YFSETQ. CDR3 size: 14 residues. V was shortened by 3 bases and J by 1 base, with 10 bases between the two germline ends. The CDR3 region is CASSSGQTNTEAFF. The CDR3 DNA sequence: TGCGCCAGCAGCTCTGGACAGACGAACACTGAAGCTTTCTTT.

The V call is TRBV6-5, the J call TRBJ2-3, with D possibly matching TRBD2 (5 bases). This CDR3 is 16 amino acids long. V was trimmed by 0 bases and J by 0 bases, leaving 10 bases between them. Germline V CDR1 and CDR2: MNHEY, SVGAGI. DNA of the CDR3: TGTGCCAGCAGTTACTCGAACCGGGGAAGCACAGATACGCAGTATTTT. Amino acids: CASSYSNRGSTDTQYF.

The chain couples TRBV4-1 to TRBJ2-7; TRBD2 aligns across 12 bases. V lost 2 bases to trimming and J lost 1 base; unmatched junction nucleotides: 0. This CDR3 has 15 amino acids. Germline V gene data show CDR1 as MGHRA and CDR2 as YSYEKL. For the CDR3, the DNA is TGCGCCAGCAGCCAAACTAGCGGGAGGTCCTACGAGCAGTACTTC. Translation: CASSQTSGRSYEQYF.

This chain uses TRBV5-5 with TRBJ1-2, with 10 bases aligning to TRBD1. The CDR3 has 13 amino acids. V shed 4 bases and J 6 bases; nucleotides not matched to a gene: 3. CDR1 SGHKS and CDR2 YYEKEE come from the germline V gene (reference sequence). The CDR3 DNA sequence: TGTGCCAGCAGCGGGGGGACAGGGGATGGCTACACCTTC. This encodes CASSGGTGDGYTF.

The rearrangement links TRBV7-2 to TRBJ2-7; 9 nucleotides align to TRBD1. This CDR3 contains 14 residues. V was pared by 5 bases and J by 9 bases, with 11 bases of the junction left unmatched. The germline CDR1 and CDR2 sequences are SGHTA and FQGNSA. CDR3 nucleotides: TGTGCCAGCAGCCCCGGGACAGGGAATAAATGGCAGTACTTC. This sequence encodes CASSPGTGNKWQYF.

The V and J genes are TRBV9 and TRBJ1-1, with D perhaps TRBD1 (5 bases). The CDR3 loop spans 14 amino acids. In germline, CDR1 is SGDLS, CDR2 YYNGEE. Trimming took off 4 bases at V and 0 bases at J, with 10 bases between the two ends. CDR3 DNA: TGTGCCAGCAGCCCCTCAGGGTTGAACACTGAAGCTTTCTTT. It yields the protein CASSPSGLNTEAFF. Full variable domain (outside the CDR3, taken from reference TRBV9 and TRBJ1-1): DSGVTQTPKHLITATGQRVTLRCSPRSGDLSVYWYQQSLDQGLQFLIQYYNGEERAKGNILERFSAQQFPDLHSELNLSSLELGDSALYFCASSPSGLNTEAFFGQGTRLTVV.

V usage is TRBV6-1 and J usage is TRBJ2-5, with 8 bases fitting TRBD2. The ends lost 10 bases at V and 1 base at J; junction bases unmatched: 5. The CDR3 consists of 13 residues. Germline V lookup: CDR1 MNHNS, CDR2 SASEGT. As DNA, the CDR3 is TGTGCCACCGCGGGAGGCTCCCAAGAGACCCAGTACTTC. Amino acid sequence: CATAGGSQETQYF.